This is a list of T cell receptor beta chains from one sample in a study of OX40 agonist ivuxolimab in advanced cancers. Measured with immunoSEQ multiplex PCR; TCRdb has only the in-frame clones, and not every one. The sample yields roughly 76,000 clones, approximately 90% seen once. The source material was CD4+ or CD8+ T cells sorted from blood, sampled in a trial of the OX40 agonist ivuxolimab. The receptors shown here come from an adult with an advanced solid tumor such as melanoma, head and neck, liver or kidney cancer. CDR3s include the opening cysteine and the closing phenylalanine or tryptophan.

J gene,V gene,CDR3 protein
TRBJ1-4,TRBV7-9,CASTPGSGAANEKLFF
TRBJ1-2,TRBV9,CASSPSAGRLNYGYTF
TRBJ2-1,TRBV4-3,CASSQTSGGSYNEQFF
TRBJ1-1,TRBV6-6,CASSYEGTTEAFF
TRBJ1-1,TRBV10-3,CAISESHGLNTEAFF
TRBJ2-5,TRBV12-1,CASSSDTRKNRQETQYF
TRBJ1-5,TRBV4-1,CASSQAWGPVSNQPQHF
TRBJ2-3,TRBV4-3,CASSQSGLEVSTDTQYF
TRBJ2-7,TRBV11-2,CASSFSQGYEQYF
TRBJ2-1,TRBV6-1,CASSAGRGGLNEQFF
TRBJ2-3,TRBV7-6,CASSPQDSAYTDTQYF
TRBJ2-2,TRBV6-4,CASSPGDGTGELFF
TRBJ2-7,TRBV5-1,CASSLFLGSAYEQYF
TRBJ1-2,TRBV30,CAWSLLGGSGYTF
TRBJ1-5,TRBV5-6,CASSLSQGWAGQPQHF
TRBJ1-3,TRBV5-1,CASSLGASGNTIYF
TRBJ2-7,TRBV6-1,CASRGYEQYF
TRBJ1-1,TRBV9,CASSVGPLGNTEAFF
TRBJ2-1,TRBV4-1,CASSHGLAGGNFDEQFF
TRBJ2-7,TRBV10-3,CAVQGQGIYEQYF
TRBJ1-1,TRBV15,CATSREEGNTEAFF
TRBJ2-3,TRBV27,CASSSWDETDTQYF